Presented here are 15 T cell receptor beta chains from one specimen sequenced in a study of cytomegalovirus exposure and HLA in healthy donors. TCRdb's copy holds only in-frame clones and misses some; the assay was immunoSEQ multiplex PCR. The sample consists of around 130,000 clones, over 75% of them appearing once. Source material: PBMCs. The receptors stem from a woman aged 25 to 39 in good health and CMV-seronegative.

The V and J genes are TRBV11-2 and TRBJ2-7; 10 nucleotides agree with TRBD2. The length of the CDR3 is 15 residues. J was trimmed by 3 bases and V by 3 bases; bases with no gene match: 5. Germline loops: CDR1 SGHAT, CDR2 FQNNGV. CDR3 sequence: CASSFGLAAVYEQYF. Written as DNA, the CDR3 is TGTGCCAGCAGCTTCGGACTAGCGGCCGTCTACGAGCAGTACTTC.

The chain is built from TRBV6-5 and TRBJ1-6; 8 bases are shared with TRBD1. Germline CDR1 reads MNHEY; CDR2 reads SVGAGI. The CDR3 covers 14 residues. J was trimmed by 6 bases and V by 6 bases; bases with no gene match: 4. The CDR3 nucleotides are TGTGCCAGCAGAAATGGACAGGGTAATTCACCCCTCCACTTT. Residues: CASRNGQGNSPLHF.

The chain joins TRBV7-3 to TRBJ2-1, with D perhaps TRBD1 (5 bases). Germline CDR1 and CDR2: SGHTA and FQGTGA. CDR3 length: 14 residues. Trimming left V 2 bases short and J 4 bases short, with 9 bases between. CDR3 DNA sequence: TGTGCCAGCAGCTTAGGCAGGGCGTACAATGAGCAGTTCTTC. Translated: CASSLGRAYNEQFF.

The gene calls are TRBV29-1 and TRBJ1-1; 8 bases align to TRBD1. CDR3 length equals 14 residues. CDR1 and CDR2 (germline): SQVTM, ANQGSEA. J was trimmed by 2 bases and V by 2 bases; bases with no gene match: 4. The CDR3 nucleotides are TGCAGCGTTGAACCGGGACAGGTAAACACTGAAGCTTTCTTT. Translating it yields CSVEPGQVNTEAFF.

In this sample, this clone turned up once. This chain uses TRBV7-2 with TRBJ1-2; unclear D gene. The germline CDR1 and CDR2 sequences are SGHTA and FQGNSA. This CDR3 is built from 13 residues. The V end was cut by 1 base, the J end by 0 bases, with 3 bases between. CDR3 loop: CASSLDSNYGYTF. The CDR3 DNA reads as TGTGCCAGCAGCTTAGACTCTAACTATGGCTACACCTTC.

V usage is TRBV30 and J usage is TRBJ2-7; no firm D call. V was shortened by 5 bases and J by 2 bases, with 10 bases between the two germline ends. From germline, CDR1 is GTSNPN and CDR2 SVGIG (reference sequence). This CDR3 spans 12 amino acids. The CDR3 protein is CAWDTGTYEQYF. CDR3 DNA sequence: TGTGCCTGGGACACCGGAACCTACGAGCAGTACTTC.

The chain employs TRBV7-2 and TRBJ2-7; 13 positions agree with TRBD2. The CDR3 consists of 15 residues. The germline CDR1 and CDR2 sequences are SGHTA and FQGNSA. V shed 1 base, J shed 6 bases, and the junction held 3 bases outside the gene matches. CDR3 coding DNA: TGTGCCAGCAGCTTAGAACTAGCGGGGGGGCGCGAGCAGTACTTC. Amino acid sequence: CASSLELAGGREQYF.

This chain uses TRBV10-3 with TRBJ2-7; 9 positions match TRBD2. With V trimmed by 6 bases and J by 6 bases, 12 bases remained unmatched. In germline, CDR1 is ENHRY, CDR2 SYGVKD. The CDR3 has 15 amino acids. The CDR3 DNA is TGTGCCATCAGCGATCCCGGGACTAGCAGATTCGAGCAGTACTTC. This translates into CAISDPGTSRFEQYF.

The rearrangement uses TRBV7-9 and TRBJ2-7, with 10 bases lining up with TRBD1. The germline CDR1 and CDR2 sequences are SEHNR and FQNEAQ (reference sequence). This CDR3 spans 16 amino acids. The V gene end was trimmed by 4 bases and the J gene end by 2 bases; junction bases not matched to a gene: 8. For the CDR3, the DNA is TGTGCCAGCAGCTATCTCCCGGGACAGGGGACCTACGAGCAGTACTTC. Encoded protein: CASSYLPGQGTYEQYF.

The chain combines TRBV27 with TRBJ2-3; 7 positions match TRBD2. The V gene's germline CDR1 is MNHEY and CDR2 SMNVEV (reference sequence). This CDR3 has 18 amino acids. The V and J ends lost 5 bases and 2 bases, in that order; junction bases with no gene match: 16. CDR3 in amino acids: CASSRQVKAGKYTDTQYF. The CDR3 DNA sequence: TGTGCCAGCAGTCGCCAGGTAAAAGCGGGGAAATACACAGATACGCAGTATTTT.

This clone showed up just once. The gene calls are TRBV12-5 and TRBJ2-5; tentatively, D is TRBD2 (5 bases). The CDR3 runs to 15 residues. Trimming removed 6 bases from V and 7 bases from J, with 21 bases in between. Germline V CDR1 and CDR2: LGHNT, FRNRAP. The CDR3 sequence: CASGRCLLGLGTQYF. The CDR3 region has the DNA TGTGCTAGTGGACGTTGCTTACTAGGCCTCGGGACCCAGTACTTC.

This rearrangement joins TRBV5-1 to TRBJ2-1, with D possibly matching TRBD1 (6 bases). V lost 0 bases and J lost 4, with 8 bases in between. CDR1 and CDR2 (germline): SGHRS, YFSETQ. This CDR3 contains 14 residues. CDR3 nucleotides: TGCGCCAGCAGCTTGGAGACAGGTTACAATGAGCAGTTCTTC. It codes for CASSLETGYNEQFF.

The CDR3 here is CASSLRGNYEQYF. In DNA, the CDR3 is TGTGCCAGCAGCTTGCGAGGGAATTACGAGCAGTACTTC. The chain has TRBV5-4 and TRBJ2-7, with a tentative D call TRBD2 (5 bases). V lost 1 base and J lost 4, with 9 bases in between. The CDR3 has 13 amino acids. Per the germline V gene, CDR1 is SGHNT and CDR2 is YYREEE (reference sequence).

This chain links TRBV2 with TRBJ1-4; D is ambiguous. V gave up 4 bases and J gave up 8 bases, with 14 bases separating them. The CDR3 runs 14 residues. Looked up from germline, CDR1 is SNHLY and CDR2 is FYNNEI. CDR3 sequence: CASSVPPRVEKLFF. CDR3 DNA sequence: TGTGCCAGCAGTGTACCGCCGAGGGTAGAAAAACTGTTTTTT. Full variable domain (remainder filled in from reference TRBV2 and TRBJ1-4): EPEVTQTPSHQVTQMGQEVILRCVPISNHLYFYWYRQILGQKVEFLVSFYNNEISEKSEIFDDQFSVERPDGSNFTLKIRSTKLEDSAMYFCASSVPPRVEKLFFGSGTQLSVL.

This clone showed up just a few times. The chain employs TRBV7-8 and TRBJ1-1, with 7 bases matching TRBD1. Germline CDR1 reads SGHVS; CDR2 reads FQNEAQ. After removal of 5 bases from V and 5 bases from J, the junction contained 11 bases not matched to a gene. CDR3 length equals 15 residues. The CDR3 region is CASSRSTGDSTEAFF. The CDR3 coding sequence is TGTGCCAGCAGCCGAAGTACAGGGGATAGTACTGAAGCTTTCTTT.